Sequencing of this T cell receptor beta chain was carried out in a study of OX40 agonist ivuxolimab in advanced cancers. Study overall: Patients in dose escalation had liver, melanoma, kidney or head and neck cancers.

Libraries were prepared by immunoSEQ multiplex PCR; TCRdb keeps only in-frame clonotypes and omits some of them. Among about 60,000 clones, over 80% were seen once, and the ten largest hold 2.8%. Germline lookup yields CDR1 LGHNA and CDR2 YNFKEQ. The CDR3 is 16 residues long. Trimming cost V 0 bases and J 2 bases; bases outside gene matches: 4. The chain is built from TRBV4-2 and TRBJ2-1; 7 bases are shared with TRBD1. The sequence came from an adult with an advanced solid tumor such as melanoma, head and neck, liver or kidney cancer. The sequencing here drew on CD4+ or CD8+ T cells sorted from blood, taken in a trial of the OX40 agonist ivuxolimab. The CDR3 sequence: CASSQEGDRAYNEQFF. CDR3 sequence (DNA): TGTGCCAGCAGCCAAGAAGGGGACAGAGCCTACAATGAGCAGTTCTTC.